The clone carrying this T cell receptor beta chain was seen ten or more times. The CDR3 sequence is 15 residues long. Germline CDR1 and CDR2: MGHRA and YSYEKL. The V end lost 4 bases, the J end lost 8 bases, and 18 bases lay between the germline ends. This sample was included in a study of T cells after yellow fever vaccination. In TCRdb, the 5' RACE reads were re-called with MiXCR into one record per CDR3 protein. Here the sample spans 150,000 to 200,000 distinct CDR3 sequences, approximately 10% being singletons. The TCR sequence derives from a man between 18 and 29 years old who received the YFV17D yellow fever vaccine. The sequencing here drew on CD8+ T cells sorted from PBMCs, taken 45 days after the yellow fever booster vaccination. The chain links TRBV4-1 to TRBJ2-1, with D maybe TRBD1 (6 bases). CDR3 amino acids: CASSPTGPRGDEQFF. The CDR3 nucleotides are TGCGCCAGCAGCCCTACTGGACCCAGGGGAGATGAGCAGTTCTTC.